Shown below are 3 T cell receptor beta chains from a single sample sequenced in a study of control samples from healthy donors and cancer patients. TCRdb keeps only in-frame clones here, not all; method: immunoSEQ multiplex PCR. The table has about 160,000 clones, approximately 90% seen once; the top ten hold 9.5% to 15%. Sample: blood. These TCRs come from a man aged 25-40 years in good health.

The V call is TRBV4-2, the J call TRBJ1-2; D is undetermined. The CDR3 covers 17 residues. The germline V and J ends were trimmed by 1 base and 4 bases, with 19 bases remaining between them. Germline CDR1 and CDR2: LGHNA and YNFKEQ. The CDR3 coding sequence is TGTGCCAGCAGCCAAGTTGGCGGAGTCGGATTTGTCTATGGCTACACCTTC. Translating it yields CASSQVGGVGFVYGYTF.

The rearrangement uses TRBV24-1 and TRBJ1-1; unclear D gene. CDR1 and CDR2 (germline): KGHDR, SFDVKD. The CDR3 contains 14 residues. The ends were cut back, 4 bases at V and 5 bases at J, with 13 bases in the middle. Here the CDR3 reads CATSDSWSGTEAFF. The CDR3 DNA is TGTGCCACCAGTGACTCCTGGTCCGGTACTGAAGCTTTCTTT.

CDR3 sequence: CASSLQGFGGYTF. CDR3 nucleotides: TGTGCCAGCAGCCTCCAGGGGTTTGGTGGCTACACCTTC. The chain joins TRBV5-8 to TRBJ1-2, with D possibly being TRBD1 (6 bases). The CDR3 extends over 13 amino acids. Per germline, CDR1 SGHTS and CDR2 YDEGEE. Trimming stripped 4 bases from V and 7 bases from J, with 14 bases between.